This T cell receptor (beta chain) was profiled in a study of blood T cells in healthy people across ages (dated by TCRdb to the mid-2010s). About the investigation overall: In model experiments, template switching captured roughly one uniquely barcoded TCR beta cDNA molecule for every two T cells. To avoid experimental bias, donors of different ages were randomly spread across the sequencing lanes. Using the same blood draw, the study looked at two additional independent replicas of 1 million unique cDNA reads for two donors, one aged 18 to 30 and the other aged 80 or older. The donors were split into four age groups: young (average 16 years), middle-aged (roughly 40), aged (roughly 65) and long-lived (about 82). Using deep sequencing normalized with unique cDNA molecular identifiers, the study measured how TCR beta repertoire diversity changes with age.

Library preparation used 5' RACE. Data came from an Illumina HiSeq 2500. A second roughly 6 to 11 cycle PCR used a sample-barcoded 5' primer and a J-beta primer mix. Each TCR beta cDNA molecule received a unique molecular identifier from a template-switch 5' adaptor carrying 12 random nucleotides. Each sample yielded at least 3 million CDR3-containing paired-end reads. First-strand cDNA was synthesized from all RNA with the Mint cDNA synthesis kit, primed by a TRBC-specific oligonucleotide. After uracil-DNA glycosylase treatment, a first 18-cycle PCR used universal primers M1SS and BC2_uni_R on all cDNA. Per the original workflow: Each sample was normalized by randomly selecting 1 million high-quality reads, each carrying a distinct molecular identifier. Instead of being binned into consensus sequences, reads that shared molecular identifiers were thrown out. CDR3 identification, clonotype clustering and error correction used MiTCR with a Q25 quality threshold and the strictest error-elimination algorithm. A nonparametric unseen species model using Euler transformation provided a lower-bound estimate of total TCR beta diversity. In-frame beta chains were kept once TCRdb had trimmed the public reads at Q25 with fastp and called clones with MiXCR. Each record represents a unique CDR3 protein, reported with the most common genes and DNA among its rows. TCRdb assigned the V and J calls; the authors' analysis was not used. The table for this sample lists 980,000 or so distinct CDR3 sequences; around 46% of them were counted only once. The ten largest clones add up to 13% of the sample.

Donors were around 37 systemically healthy Caucasian individuals from Russia aged about 6 to 100 years. Each donor gave approximately 9.3 milliliters of peripheral blood, collected into EDTA-treated Vacutainer tubes. Ficoll-Paque density-gradient centrifugation was used to isolate PBMCs, with at least 6.5 million per sample. Trizol reagent was used to extract total RNA from PBMCs, with at least 5.5 micrograms per sample. For every donor, an aliquot of PBMCs went through flow cytometry to measure the percentages of naive CD45RAhigh/CD27high T cells. From cysteine to phenylalanine, the CDR3 is 16 amino acids long. CDR3 DNA is the only sequence kept; it has 48 bases, read in frame from the first base. V loses 1 base at its end and J loses 1 base; junction bases beyond the gene matches: 6. From a lookup of the germline V gene (reference sequence), CDR1 and CDR2 are MNHEY and SMNVEV. The investigation overall reported the following: The CMV infection status of donors was not known, potentially confounding age-related changes in expanded clonotypes. Since profiling was done on bulk unsorted PBMCs, naive and antigen-experienced compartments could not be conclusively compared. As age increased, observed TCR beta diversity per million T cells dropped in a roughly linear way, and a significant reduction was already evident by age 40. Estimates of total diversity from one million sequenced T cells were regarded as lower bounds and underestimates. The long-lived group showed more naive CD4+ T cells, fewer expanded clones and increased TCR diversity than the aged group, suggesting age selection. Observed TCR beta diversity correlated strongly with the percentage of naive T cells measured by flow cytometry.

In the case of this clonotype: Its antigen remains unidentified. The record has no base qualities; no much larger clone is one base away.

This clonotype originated in a man aged 30-40 years in good health. Sequenced material: blood. The sequence links TRBV27 to TRBJ1-1; 7 junctional bases match TRBD1. The CDR3 here reads CASSLYGGQTNTEAFF. The DNA is as follows: TGTGCCAGCAGTTTATACGGGGGACAGACGAACACTGAAGCTTTCTTT.